This TCR beta chain is drawn from a study of blood T cells in healthy people across ages. Study-wide results and limits: Both higher diversity and more naive CD4+ cells marked long-lived donors when set against aged donors.

The V end was cut by 0 bases, the J end by 0 bases, with 11 bases between. Germline CDR1 is ENHRY and CDR2 is SYGVKD. The CDR3 is made up of 16 amino acids. Combining a sample-barcoded 5' primer with a J-beta primer mix, a second PCR ran for roughly 6 to 12 cycles. A single record per CDR3 protein comes from TCRdb applying MiXCR to the 5' RACE reads. The table includes 800,000 to 950,000 distinct CDR3 sequences, almost 30% detected once. This clonotype was detected a few times. Its antigen is not identified. In addition, the sample was reused for a study of T cells of mothers and their children. In that study: All RNA that had been extracted was used for cDNA synthesis at approximately 1.5 ug per 15 ul.

The TCR sequence derives from a woman aged 40 to 55 in good health. V usage is TRBV10-3 and J usage is TRBJ1-2, with a possible D match to TRBD1 (6 bases). Sequenced material: blood. The CDR3 reads CAISESQGRANYGYTF. CDR3 DNA sequence: TGTGCCATCAGTGAGTCCCAGGGGCGAGCTAACTATGGCTACACCTTC.